This T cell receptor beta chain was captured in a study of blood T cell repertoires in COVID-19. Overall study context: T cells, B-cell-depleted T cells, or PBMCs supplied cDNA or gDNA.

V gave up 0 bases and J gave up 5 bases; unmatched junction bases: 4. Germline V gene data show CDR1 as MNHNY and CDR2 as SVGAGI (reference sequence). The CDR3 covers 15 residues. Per the original data handling: Amplification of reference gene primers provided the estimated nucleated cell counts. Repertoires were generated with immunoSEQ multiplex PCR, while TCRdb's copy carries only in-frame clones and drops some. D and trimming were read from the DNA, whereas the V and J calls and clone size are those reported in that table. The sample carries around 230,000 clones, approximately 80% recorded once.

The rearrangement uses TRBV6-6 and TRBJ1-1; 9 bases are a match to TRBD1. Sequencing was carried out using peripheral blood. The receptor's source is a woman aged 80 or older with acute or convalescent COVID-19. The CDR3 DNA sequence: TGTGCCAGCAGTTACTCCGGGACAGGGAGGACTGAAGCTTTCTTT. It is translated as CASSYSGTGRTEAFF.